This T cell receptor (beta chain) was sequenced during a study of cytomegalovirus exposure and HLA in healthy donors. The study's findings and limits: Some TCR beta chains (roughly 160 of them) were listed as cytomegalovirus-associated.

Donors had nominal health at sampling but likely had unrecorded immune exposures. The PCR contained 60 Vbeta and 13 Jbeta primers. Here immunoSEQ multiplex PCR was the method, and the copy in TCRdb shows in-frame clones only, minus some. The repertoire holds about 92,000 clones, roughly 81% seen once, with 4.5% to 7% in the top ten. Notes on this clone: Its antigen is not identified.

The CDR3 loop spans 16 amino acids. Germline CDR1 is LNHDA and CDR2 is SQIVND (reference sequence). V was trimmed by 3 bases and J by 8 bases, leaving 20 bases between them. The material sequenced was PBMCs. V gene TRBV19 combines with J gene TRBJ1-5; the D is unclear. The TCR originated in a woman under 30 in good health and CMV-seropositive. For the CDR3, the DNA is TGTGCCAGTAGTATCGCGGGTGTGGCAGCCTACGAGCCCCAGCATTTT. Translation: CASSIAGVAAYEPQHF.